The 5 T cell receptor beta chains in this list originate from one sample, sequenced in a study of T cell repertoires in cytomegalovirus infection. In TCRdb, the reads were re-called with MiXCR into one record per CDR3 protein. The sample lists 600,000 to 700,000 distinct CDR3 sequences, roughly 30% seen once, with approximately 18% in the top ten. These receptors' targets are unknown. The sequencing here drew on cultured PBMCs, taken from culture after CMV antigen stimulation. The receptors originated from a human donor in good health (CMV status not recorded). Some clones in this sample may be carry-over from other donors' samples.

This clonotype was detected a few times. The chain links TRBV2 to TRBJ2-2; a possible D gene is TRBD1 (7 bases). Germline V CDR1 and CDR2: SNHLY, FYNNEI. V was shortened by 11 bases and J by 0 bases, with 13 bases between the two germline ends. The CDR3 has 14 amino acids. CDR3 sequence (DNA): TGTGCCTCCGGAGGGGGCCCGAACACCGGGGAGCTGTTTTTT. Residues: CASGGGPNTGELFF.

This chain uses TRBV3-1 with TRBJ2-1; D call uncertain. CDR1 and CDR2 (germline): LGHDT, YNNKEL (reference sequence). The CDR3 is 15 amino acids. Trimming removed 4 bases from V and 2 bases from J, with 12 bases in between. CDR3 DNA: TGTGCCAGCAGCCCATTTTCCGGGCCCTACAATGAGCAGTTCTTC. Amino acid sequence: CASSPFSGPYNEQFF.

This clonotype turned up a few times. V gene TRBV15 combines with J gene TRBJ2-3; D may be TRBD1 or TRBD2 (5 bases each). The length of the CDR3 is 14 residues. V was trimmed by 5 bases and J by 4 bases, leaving 13 bases between them. Germline assignment: CDR1 LNHNV and CDR2 YYDKDF (reference sequence). The CDR3 protein is CATSRGGQADTQYF. The CDR3 region has the DNA TGTGCCACCAGCCGGGGCGGTCAGGCAGATACGCAGTATTTT.

This clonotype was recorded a few times. The chain employs TRBV12-3 or TRBV12-4 and TRBJ1-1, with no clear D. Trimming took off 6 bases at V and 8 bases at J, with 13 bases between the two ends. This CDR3 is built from 12 residues. For the CDR3, the DNA is TGTGCCAGCAGAACTCAACGGTCAGAAGCTTTCTTT. It is translated as CASRTQRSEAFF.

The chain uses TRBV27 and TRBJ2-4; no reliable D call. This CDR3 is 15 amino acids long. V lost 3 bases and J lost 1, with 10 bases in between. Per germline, CDR1 MNHEY and CDR2 SMNVEV (reference sequence). Written as DNA, the CDR3 is TGTGCCAGCAGTTTCTTTGCGGAGGCCAAAAACATTCAGTACTTC. It translates to CASSFFAEAKNIQYF.